There are a few counts of the clone carrying this T cell receptor beta chain. The antigen is undetermined. One entry per CDR3 protein results from TCRdb running MiXCR on the RT-PCR reads. This table holds roughly 500,000 distinct CDR3 sequences, 15% to 20% found once. The data originate from a study of response to subunit inactivated influenza vaccine. Study conclusions and caveats: Each seasonal flu vaccination may recruit only limited new T cells, authors suggested.

V was cut by 8 bases and J by 0 bases, with 11 bases left in between. Germline loops: CDR1 MDHEN, CDR2 SYDVKM. The CDR3 has 15 residues. The chain recombines TRBV28 with TRBJ1-6; D ambiguous. Source: CD4+ T cells sorted from PBMCs, taken 23 months after vaccination. The sequence was collected from a man aged 50 to 69 who received an inactivated influenza vaccine. DNA for the CDR3: TGTGCCAGCCAGGACCCGAGCTCCTATAATTCACCCCTCCACTTT. Its translation: CASQDPSSYNSPLHF.